The 21 T cell receptor beta chains given below trace back to one sample, sequenced in a study of a mutant IDH1 vaccine in newly diagnosed glioma. Time point meaning: week 47, end of study. Doses consisted of 300 ug of mutant IDH1 20-mer peptide each, paired with topical imiquimod. Libraries were prepared by immunoSEQ multiplex PCR; TCRdb keeps only in-frame clonotypes and omits some of them. The data hold fewer than 85,000 clones, with roughly four fifths observed a single time. These TCRs are of unknown antigen specificity. The sequences come from PBMCs, collected from a glioma patient whose treatment included an IDH1 peptide vaccine. These receptor sequences come from a middle-aged man with glioma.

The V call is TRBV28, the J call TRBJ1-1; D is unresolved. Germline values: CDR1 MDHEN, CDR2 SYDVKM. The V end was cut by 5 bases, the J end by 4 bases, with 14 bases between. The CDR3 covers 14 residues. CDR3 DNA sequence: TGTGCCAGCAGTGCCTTCGGTCTAGGCACTGAAGCTTTCTTT. This translates into CASSAFGLGTEAFF.

This chain links TRBV7-9 with TRBJ1-6; D unresolved. The CDR3 runs 16 residues. Germline loops: CDR1 SEHNR, CDR2 FQNEAQ (reference sequence). Trimming removed 3 bases at V and 0 bases at J, with 9 bases between. The CDR3 region is CASSFGLSSYNSPLHF. The CDR3 DNA follows: TGTGCCAGCAGCTTTGGGCTAAGCTCCTATAATTCACCCCTCCACTTT.

About this clone: Other DNA sequences in the sample encode the same CDR3. The V and J genes are TRBV7-9 and TRBJ1-2; 9 nucleotides match TRBD1. CDR1 is SEHNR and CDR2 is FQNEAQ in the germline V gene (reference sequence). Unmatched junction bases numbered 3, after V lost 5 bases and J lost 5 bases. The CDR3 extends over 13 amino acids. CDR3 sequence reads: CASSPGTGYGYTF. The CDR3 DNA is TGTGCCAGCAGCCCCGGGACAGGGTATGGCTACACCTTC.

This clone is a singleton in its sample. The chain has TRBV5-4 and TRBJ1-2; 10 bases fit TRBD1. V shed 4 bases and J 8 bases; nucleotides not matched to a gene: 14. The germline CDR1 and CDR2 sequences are SGHNT and YYREEE (reference sequence). The CDR3 length is 16 residues. The CDR3 region is CASSPALSGTGDGYTF. DNA for the CDR3: TGTGCCAGCAGCCCAGCACTATCCGGGACAGGGGACGGCTACACCTTC.

The rearrangement joins TRBV5-6 to TRBJ2-1, with D tentatively TRBD1 (6 bases). V lost 4 bases and J 0 bases, leaving 14 bases between the germline ends. CDR1 and CDR2 (germline): SGHDT, YYEEEE. CDR3 length: 16 amino acids. CDR3 residues: CASSGPQGSSYNEQFF. In DNA, the CDR3 is TGTGCCAGCAGCGGCCCGCAGGGGAGCTCCTACAATGAGCAGTTCTTC. The full variable domain, completed using reference TRBV5-6 and TRBJ2-1, is DAGVTQSPTHLIKTRGQQVTLRCSPKSGHDTVSWYQQALGQGPQFIFQYYEEEERQRGNFPDRFSGHQFPNYSSELNVNALLLGDSALYLCASSGPQGSSYNEQFFGPGTRLTVL.

This clone has just one count. This chain uses TRBV5-1 with TRBJ1-1; no firm D call. V lost 1 base to trimming and J lost 1 base, with 8 bases between them. This CDR3 has 14 residues. Germline-derived CDR1 and CDR2 are SGHRS and YFSETQ. CDR3 in DNA: TGCGCCAGCAGCTTGCAGGCCGAGAACACTGAAGCTTTCTTT. This codes for CASSLQAENTEAFF.

The chain has TRBV18 and TRBJ2-3; no definite D call. Trimming left V 1 base short and J 2 bases short, with 10 bases between. Germline CDR1 and CDR2: KGHSH and LQKENI. The CDR3 extends over 15 amino acids. The CDR3 sequence is CASSPRVSFTDTQYF. In DNA, the CDR3 is TGTGCCAGCTCACCACGAGTCAGCTTCACAGATACGCAGTATTTT.

The chain carries TRBV7-2 and TRBJ1-5; D uncertain. Germline lookup yields CDR1 SGHTA and CDR2 FQGNSA. The CDR3 totals 15 residues. Between the trimmed V and J ends, which lost 4 bases and 6 bases, there was a span of 16 bases. CDR3 residues: CASSSRTAGGQPQHF. The CDR3 DNA is TGTGCCAGCAGCTCCCGGACGGCGGGTGGTCAGCCCCAGCATTTT.

Only one count was recorded for this clone. The rearrangement links TRBV4-2 to TRBJ2-3; the D is unclear. Looked up from germline, CDR1 is LGHNA and CDR2 is YNFKEQ. CDR3 length: 15 amino acids. Trimming shortened V by 1 base and J by 1 base, and 9 bases separated the two germline ends. This CDR3 reads CASSQAGPGTDTQYF. The CDR3 DNA reads TGTGCCAGCAGCCAAGCCGGGCCCGGCACAGATACGCAGTATTTT.

The rearrangement uses TRBV6-4 and TRBJ2-7; 7 nucleotides match TRBD1. Trimming at V came to 7 bases and at J to 2 bases, leaving 8 bases not matched to a gene. The CDR3 has 14 residues. Looked up from germline, CDR1 is MRHNA and CDR2 is SNTAGT. CDR3 bases: TGTGCCAGCAAATCCCCGGGACAGACCTACGAGCAGTACTTC. It translates to CASKSPGQTYEQYF.

The chain uses TRBV19 and TRBJ2-2, with D uncertain. The CDR3 runs 14 residues. Germline V gene sequence: CDR1 LNHDA, CDR2 SQIVND (reference sequence). Trimming pared 6 bases from V and 6 bases from J, leaving 14 bases between. CDR3 nucleotide sequence: TGTGCCAGTAGCACCCACGGACCTCCCGGGGAGCTGTTTTTT. This encodes CASSTHGPPGELFF.

The gene calls are TRBV6-1 and TRBJ2-7; perhaps TRBD1 as D (5 bases). The CDR3 is 12 amino acids. V lost 8 bases and J lost 1, with 9 bases in between. Looked up from germline, CDR1 is MNHNS and CDR2 is SASEGT. In DNA form, the CDR3 reads TGTGCCAGCTGGGGCCCTTCCTACGAGCAGTACTTC. The encoded protein is CASWGPSYEQYF.

The chain combines TRBV15 with TRBJ1-1; tentatively, D is TRBD1 (6 bases). Germline assignment: CDR1 LNHNV and CDR2 YYDKDF (reference sequence). Between the trimmed V and J ends, which lost 1 base and 5 bases, there was a span of 14 bases. This CDR3 is 15 amino acids long. CDR3 nucleotides: TGTGCCACCAGCAGAGGCCCAATAGGGGGAACTGAAGCTTTCTTT. Its translation: CATSRGPIGGTEAFF.

The chain couples TRBV2 to TRBJ2-2; D perhaps matches TRBD1 (5 bases). Per the germline V gene, CDR1 is SNHLY and CDR2 is FYNNEI. This CDR3 contains 13 residues. Between the trimmed V and J ends, which lost 2 bases and 6 bases, there was a span of 7 bases. CDR3: CASSERGSGELFF. As DNA, the CDR3 is TGTGCCAGCAGTGAAAGGGGATCCGGGGAGCTGTTTTTT.

This chain joins TRBV6-4 and TRBJ2-1; maybe TRBD2 (6 bases). In germline, CDR1 is MRHNA, CDR2 SNTAGT. Trimming removed 5 bases from V and 4 bases from J, with 6 bases in between. This CDR3 comprises 12 residues. The CDR3 is CASSSGYNEQFF. CDR3 bases: TGTGCCAGCAGTAGCGGGTACAATGAGCAGTTCTTC.

The rearrangement uses TRBV2 and TRBJ1-2; no clear D. V lost 3 bases and J lost 1, with 6 bases in between. CDR3 length: 13 residues. Germline-derived CDR1 and CDR2 are SNHLY and FYNNEI. The CDR3: CASSEADNYGYTF. CDR3 nucleotide sequence: TGTGCCAGCAGTGAGGCGGATAACTATGGCTACACCTTC.

The chain recombines TRBV18 with TRBJ2-3, with TRBD2 matching 11 bases. V trimming: 3 bases; J trimming: 8 bases; junction bases outside the gene matches: 1. The CDR3 totals 13 residues. Per germline, CDR1 KGHSH and CDR2 LQKENI. CDR3 residues: CASSPGTSGTQYF. The CDR3 region has the DNA TGTGCCAGCTCACCCGGGACTAGCGGTACGCAGTATTTT.

Details on this clone: Its ends do not fully match the called genes, so a read error is possible. V gene TRBV4-2 combines with J gene TRBJ1-2; D uncertain. Germline CDR1 and CDR2: LGHNA and YNFKEQ. The CDR3 covers 12 residues. CDR3 protein: CASSQDGPALVF. The CDR3 DNA reads as TGTGCCAGCAGCCAAGACGGACCGGCTTTAGTATTC.

The J gene is TRBJ2-2, the V gene TRBV18; no clear D. This CDR3 contains 14 residues. Trimming took off 4 bases at V and 1 base at J, with 7 bases between the two ends. Germline V gives CDR1 KGHSH, CDR2 LQKENI. In DNA, the CDR3 is TGTGCCAGCTCACTACCCAGGAACACCGGGGAGCTGTTTTTT. It yields the protein CASSLPRNTGELFF. The full variable domain, completed using reference TRBV18 and TRBJ2-2, is NAGVMQNPRHLVRRRGQEARLRCSPMKGHSHVYWYRQLPEEGLKFMVYLQKENIIDESGMPKERFSAEFPKEGPSILRIQQVVRGDSAAYFCASSLPRNTGELFFGEGSRLTVL.

This clone came up once. The CDR3 nucleotides are TGTGCCAGCTCACATGACAGACACCAAGAGACCCAGTACTTC. Its protein is CASSHDRHQETQYF. The chain combines TRBV18 with TRBJ2-5; D may be TRBD1 (5 bases). Looked up from germline, CDR1 is KGHSH and CDR2 is LQKENI. This CDR3 is built from 14 residues. V lost 4 bases and J 0 bases, leaving 9 bases between the germline ends.

The rearrangement joins TRBV28 to TRBJ2-7, with 7 bases aligning to TRBD2. The CDR3 contains 14 residues. Germline lookup yields CDR1 MDHEN and CDR2 SYDVKM. After removal of 4 bases from V and 2 bases from J, the junction contained 5 bases not matched to a gene. The CDR3, as DNA: TGTGCCAGCAGTTCCCCCGGGAGGACCTACGAGCAGTACTTC. This sequence encodes CASSSPGRTYEQYF.